These 13 T cell receptor beta chains were sequenced from one sample in a study of T-cell memory formation after mild COVID-19. Each CDR3 protein is one row after TCRdb ran MiXCR on the 5' RACE reads. The sample carries 200,000 to 300,000 distinct CDR3 sequences, less than 20% recorded once. Specimen: PBMCs or a T cell subset sorted from them (not recorded which). The origin of the receptors is an adult woman who had mild COVID-19 (a few samples of this study predate the infection). Cell type and time point are not known.

The J gene is TRBJ2-1, the V gene TRBV7-3, with TRBD2 identical over 11 bases. With V trimmed by 8 bases and J by 5 bases, 17 bases remained unmatched. CDR3 length: 18 residues. The germline gives CDR1 SGHTA, CDR2 FQGTGA. The CDR3 sequence is CASGRLAGLNPGNNEQFF. CDR3 nucleotides: TGTGCCAGCGGCCGACTAGCGGGATTAAATCCCGGCAACAATGAGCAGTTCTTC. Supplemented by reference TRBV7-3 and TRBJ2-1, the full variable domain reads GAGVSQTPSNKVTEKGKYVELRCDPISGHTALYWYRQSLGQGPEFLIYFQGTGAADDSGLPNDRFFAVRPEGSVSTLKIQRTERGDSAVYLCASGRLAGLNPGNNEQFFGPGTRLTVL.

This clonotype appeared a few times. J is TRBJ2-1 and V is TRBV4-1, with D perhaps matching TRBD1 (6 bases). V was pared by 4 bases and J by 6 bases, with 13 bases between. Germline V lookup: CDR1 MGHRA, CDR2 YSYEKL. This CDR3 is built from 14 residues. The CDR3 sequence is CASSPRGLGNEQFF. The CDR3, as DNA: TGCGCCAGCAGCCCAAGGGGGTTGGGCAATGAGCAGTTCTTC.

The V gene is TRBV5-6, the J gene TRBJ1-5; tentatively, D is TRBD1 (5 bases). The CDR3 consists of 15 residues. V dropped 0 bases and J dropped 4 bases, with 11 bases sitting between them. Per germline, CDR1 SGHDT and CDR2 YYEEEE. The CDR3: CASSLAGAANQPQHF. In nucleotides, the CDR3 is TGTGCCAGCAGCTTGGCCGGGGCGGCAAATCAGCCCCAGCATTTT.

This clonotype was detected a few times. The V call is TRBV18, the J call TRBJ1-2; 9 bases are a match to TRBD1. V trimming: 5 bases; J trimming: 3 bases; junction bases outside the gene matches: 7. The CDR3 runs 15 residues. CDR1 and CDR2 (germline): KGHSH, LQKENI. As DNA, the CDR3 is TGTGCCAGCTCATTACAGGGGGCGCAGGACTATGGCTACACCTTC. Amino acids: CASSLQGAQDYGYTF.

This clonotype was detected a few times. The chain is built from TRBV6-1 and TRBJ1-1; 7 bases are shared with TRBD1. J lost 5 bases, V lost 6 bases, and 9 bases had no gene match. Per the germline V gene, CDR1 is MNHNS and CDR2 is SASEGT. This CDR3 region has 14 residues. The CDR3 coding sequence is TGTGCCAGCAGGAACCCAAACAGGGGAACTGAAGCTTTCTTT. Translated: CASRNPNRGTEAFF.

The J gene is TRBJ2-4, the V gene TRBV5-8, with D tentatively TRBD2 (5 bases). Between the trimmed V and J ends, which lost 3 bases and 7 bases, there was a span of 5 bases. The germline gives CDR1 SGHTS, CDR2 YDEGEE. This CDR3 comprises 11 residues. The CDR3 region is CASSWTNIQYF. The CDR3 nucleotides are TGTGCCAGCAGCTGGACTAACATTCAGTACTTC.

This clonotype was seen at least ten times. The chain recombines TRBV6-5 with TRBJ1-1, with TRBD1 matching 9 bases. Trimming took 6 bases from V and 0 from J; bases not matched to a gene: 8. The CDR3 is made up of 16 amino acids. Germline CDR1 reads MNHEY; CDR2 reads SVGAGI. The CDR3 DNA sequence: TGTGCCAGCAGGCACAGGGGGCGACTTATGAACACTGAAGCTTTCTTT. As protein: CASRHRGRLMNTEAFF.

In this sample, this clonotype turned up many times. This chain connects TRBV4-3 to TRBJ2-7, with 8 bases matching TRBD2. V lost 0 bases and J lost 2; bases outside the gene matches: 6. CDR1 and CDR2 from the germline V gene are LGHNA and YSLEER. The CDR3 is 16 amino acids. The CDR3 sequence is CASSQDPGGGPYEQYF. The CDR3 DNA is TGCGCCAGCAGCCAAGATCCCGGGGGGGGCCCCTACGAGCAGTACTTC.

This clonotype was observed at least ten times. The rearrangement uses TRBV4-1 and TRBJ2-7; D uncertain. The CDR3 consists of 13 residues. V lost 0 bases to trimming and J lost 2 bases, with 5 bases between them. The germline gives CDR1 MGHRA, CDR2 YSYEKL. The CDR3 nucleotides read TGCGCCAGCAGCCAAGATGTCACCTACGAGCAGTACTTC. Its translation: CASSQDVTYEQYF.

This clonotype was seen more than once but under ten times. The chain carries TRBV7-9 and TRBJ2-2, with D unresolved. Germline V gives CDR1 SEHNR, CDR2 FQNEAQ (reference sequence). Trimming cost V 1 base and J 5 bases, with 8 bases left between them. The CDR3 has 14 amino acids. The CDR3 DNA reads as TGTGCCAGCAGCTTAGAGCGCAGGACCGGGGAGCTGTTTTTT. It encodes CASSLERRTGELFF.

The V and J genes are TRBV9 and TRBJ1-6; D may be TRBD1 (6 bases). The CDR3 consists of 18 residues. Trimming cost V 2 bases and J 0 bases, with 15 bases left between them. Germline CDR1 SGDLS, CDR2 YYNGEE. Here the CDR3 reads CASSVGGGSSSYNSPLHF. The CDR3 region has the DNA TGTGCCAGCAGCGTTGGGGGCGGTTCGAGCTCCTATAATTCACCCCTCCACTTT. Full variable domain (missing parts from reference TRBV9 and TRBJ1-6): DSGVTQTPKHLITATGQRVTLRCSPRSGDLSVYWYQQSLDQGLQFLIQYYNGEERAKGNILERFSAQQFPDLHSELNLSSLELGDSALYFCASSVGGGSSSYNSPLHFGNGTRLTVT.

The chain is built from TRBV5-1 and TRBJ1-3, with no clear D. This CDR3 spans 17 amino acids. Germline lookup yields CDR1 SGHRS and CDR2 YFSETQ. V was cut by 4 bases and J by 2 bases, with 19 bases left in between. The CDR3 loop is CASSPEGWRLAGNTIYF. The DNA of the CDR3 is TGCGCCAGCAGCCCCGAAGGATGGAGATTAGCTGGAAACACCATATATTTT.

The rearrangement links TRBV2 to TRBJ2-3; no reliable D call. CDR1 SNHLY and CDR2 FYNNEI come from the germline V gene. Trimming stripped 4 bases from V and 9 bases from J, with 11 bases between. There are 12 residues in the CDR3. The CDR3: CASSGVTRTQYF. The CDR3 DNA is TGTGCCAGCAGTGGAGTGACGAGGACGCAGTATTTT.